This T cell receptor beta chain was recovered during a study of shared clonotypes between healthy human individuals. Data came from immunoSEQ multiplex PCR; TCRdb stores just in-frame clones and leaves some out. Of some 1,100,000 clones listed, around three quarters are singletons. This clone was recorded once. This clonotype was obtained from a man aged 18 to 30 in good health. Some clones in this sample may be carry-over from other donors' samples. Sequences were obtained from memory CD4+ T cells from PBMCs. Subset specified: CD45RA-negative fraction.

The CDR3 DNA follows: TGTGCCTGGAGAGCCCCGGGACTAGCGTTTGTAGATACGCAGTATTTT. This gives the protein CAWRAPGLAFVDTQYF. This rearrangement joins TRBV30 to TRBJ2-3, with 10 bases fitting TRBD2. Germline values: CDR1 GTSNPN, CDR2 SVGIG (reference sequence). Unmatched junction bases numbered 11, after V lost 3 bases and J lost 5 bases. The CDR3 extends over 16 amino acids.